This T cell receptor (beta chain) appears in the sequencing data of a study of shared clonotypes between healthy human individuals. General observations from the study: Compared with clonotypes that all four donors shared, non-shared clonotypes had lower generation probabilities. Depth was large, yet rarefaction showed that sorted-subset sequencing was incomplete.

Sequenced by immunoSEQ multiplex PCR; TCRdb stores in-frame clones only, minus some. The table shows over 150,000 clones, with 65% to 70% occurring only once. The germline V gene encodes CDR1 SGHNT and CDR2 YYREEE (reference sequence). J gave up 8 bases and V 4 bases, and 10 bases lay outside the gene matches. This CDR3 comprises 15 residues. This clone has a handful of counts. Its antigen is unknown. This TCR was recovered from a man aged 30 to 39 in good health. J is TRBJ2-1 and V is TRBV5-4; 9 positions match TRBD2. Sequencing was carried out using memory CD4+ T cells sorted from blood. Sample subset: CD45RA-negative fraction. CDR3 sequence (DNA): TGTGCCAGCAGCAAGGAGGGACTAGCTAGCGATGAGCAGTTCTTC. Protein: CASSKEGLASDEQFF.